This T cell receptor beta chain was retrieved from a study of cytomegalovirus exposure and HLA in healthy donors. CDR1 is SGHAT, CDR2 FQNNGV, per germline. CDR3 length: 12 amino acids. The V end lost 4 bases, the J end lost 8 bases, and 11 bases lay between the germline ends. TCRdb's table, derived via immunoSEQ multiplex PCR, lists solely in-frame clones and lacks some. The table has 110,000 to 150,000 clones, around 93% seen once. A word on this clone: The target antigen is unknown.

Study conclusions and caveats: Whilst most TCR sequences proved rare, a subset of public TCRs occurred across many donors. According to reports, the classifier identified cytomegalovirus status with high specificity and sensitivity. Overall, around 150 TCR beta chains were annotated as cytomegalovirus-associated.

The validation cohort, a group of more than 100 subjects, included the donors and was separate from the roughly 620-subject first cohort. Sequencing input: PBMCs. The receptor was derived from a man aged 18 to 30 in good health and CMV-seropositive. The rearrangement uses TRBV11-2 and TRBJ1-1; maybe TRBD1 (6 bases). CDR3 DNA sequence: TGTGCCAGCAGCTGGGCCGGGACAGAAGCTTTCTTT. It translates to CASSWAGTEAFF.